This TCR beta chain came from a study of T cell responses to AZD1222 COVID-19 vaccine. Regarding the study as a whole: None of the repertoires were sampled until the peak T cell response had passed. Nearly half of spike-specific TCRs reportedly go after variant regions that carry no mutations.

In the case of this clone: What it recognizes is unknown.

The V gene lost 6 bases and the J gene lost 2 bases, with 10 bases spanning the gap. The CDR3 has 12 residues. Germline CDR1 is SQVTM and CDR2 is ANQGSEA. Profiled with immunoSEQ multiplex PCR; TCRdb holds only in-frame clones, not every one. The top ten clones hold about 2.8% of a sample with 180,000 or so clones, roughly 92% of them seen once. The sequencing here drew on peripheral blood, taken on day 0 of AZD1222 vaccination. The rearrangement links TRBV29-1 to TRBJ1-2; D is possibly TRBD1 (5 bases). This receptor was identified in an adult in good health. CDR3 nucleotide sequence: TGCAGCGTATGGACACCCAACTATGGCTACACCTTC. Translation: CSVWTPNYGYTF.